This passage covers 5 T cell receptor beta chains from one sample sequenced in a study of blood T cell repertoires in COVID-19. Generated by immunoSEQ multiplex PCR, the TCRdb table keeps only in-frame clones and is missing some. Of a few hundred thousand clones listed, about 85% were seen once; the top ten hold approximately 5.2%. Sequenced: PBMCs or T cells enriched from blood (not recorded which). These receptors originate from a woman in her 30s who had recovered from COVID-19.

The chain combines TRBV15 with TRBJ1-1; D perhaps matches TRBD1 (6 bases). The CDR3 is made up of 16 amino acids. V was shortened by 4 bases and J by 5 bases, with 20 bases between the two germline ends. Germline loops: CDR1 LNHNV, CDR2 YYDKDF (reference sequence). The CDR3 is CATSTEGQGLGTEAFF. The CDR3 DNA is TGTGCCACCAGCACAGAAGGCCAGGGGTTGGGGACTGAAGCTTTCTTT.

This rearrangement joins TRBV3-1 (or the pseudogene TRBV3-2) to TRBJ1-5; a weak D match, TRBD1 (6 bases). Deletions cut 4 bases from V and 3 bases from J, with 10 bases between. Germline-derived CDR1 and CDR2 are LGHDT and YNNKEL (reference sequence). This CDR3 has 14 amino acids. The CDR3 DNA reads TGTGCCAGCAGCCTACAGGGACCCAATCAGCCCCAGCATTTT. Translation gives CASSLQGPNQPQHF.

This clone appeared a single time. The genes are TRBV18 and TRBJ1-5; 8 nucleotides line up with TRBD1. The V and J ends lost 4 bases and 6 bases, in that order; junction bases with no gene match: 8. This CDR3 has 15 residues. Germline CDR1 and CDR2: KGHSH and LQKENI. The CDR3 sequence: CASSREQGGSQPQHF. The CDR3 bases are TGTGCCAGCTCACGGGAACAGGGGGGAAGTCAGCCCCAGCATTTT.

This clone has a single count. V gene TRBV30 combines with J gene TRBJ1-3, with unresolved D. Germline CDR1 and CDR2: GTSNPN and SVGIG (reference sequence). Deletions cut 5 bases from V and 4 bases from J, with 12 bases between. The CDR3 totals 13 residues. The CDR3 bases are TGTGCCTGGCAGACTGCGGGCGGAAACACCATATATTTT. It yields the protein CAWQTAGGNTIYF.

The chain is built from TRBV6-6 and TRBJ2-5; 9 positions agree with TRBD1. The V gene's germline CDR1 is MNHNY and CDR2 SVGAGI (reference sequence). This CDR3 is built from 14 residues. V shed 6 bases, J shed 4 bases, and the junction held 6 bases outside the gene matches. CDR3 sequence reads: CASRRQGVGETQYF. The CDR3 coding sequence is TGTGCCAGCAGACGACAGGGGGTGGGAGAGACCCAGTACTTC.